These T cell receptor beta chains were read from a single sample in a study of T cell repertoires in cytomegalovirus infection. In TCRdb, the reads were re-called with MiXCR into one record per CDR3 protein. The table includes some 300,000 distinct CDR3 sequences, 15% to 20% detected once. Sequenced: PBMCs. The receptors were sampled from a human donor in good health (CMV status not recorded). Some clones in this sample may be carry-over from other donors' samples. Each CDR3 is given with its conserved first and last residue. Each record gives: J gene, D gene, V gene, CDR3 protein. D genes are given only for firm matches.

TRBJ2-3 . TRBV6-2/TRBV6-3 CASSYSEASTDTQYF
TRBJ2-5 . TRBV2 CASKEGSIQETQYF
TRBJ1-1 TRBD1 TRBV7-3 CASSLNGRGLTEAFF
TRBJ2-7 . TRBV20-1 CSAASFYEQYF
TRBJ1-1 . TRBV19 CASSGAGGLNTEAFF
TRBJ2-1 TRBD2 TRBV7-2 CASSPRGGSYNEQFF
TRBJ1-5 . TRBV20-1 CSAQIPGVGYQPQHF
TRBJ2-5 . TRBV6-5 CASSYSGQGPGETQYF
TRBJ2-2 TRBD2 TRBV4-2 CASSYTSGGAVGELFF
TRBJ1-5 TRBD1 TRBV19 CASSMGRQGPQPQHF
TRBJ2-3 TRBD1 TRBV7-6 CASSAGTGVTDTQYF
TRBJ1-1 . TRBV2 CATRRNTEAFF
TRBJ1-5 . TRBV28 CASSSSTWANQPQHF
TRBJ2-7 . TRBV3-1 CASSQYLYEQYF
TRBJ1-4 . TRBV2 CASSVGRNEKLFF
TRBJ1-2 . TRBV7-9 CASSLGQEYNYGYTF
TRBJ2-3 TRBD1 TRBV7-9 CASSLALGRGKYF
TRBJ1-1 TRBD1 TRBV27 CASSFHTGTGVETEAFF
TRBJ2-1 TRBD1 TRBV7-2 CASRLGQPGHEQFF
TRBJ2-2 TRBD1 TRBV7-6 CASSLARDSHTGELFF
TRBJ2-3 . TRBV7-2 CASDRHTDTQYF
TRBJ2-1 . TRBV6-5 CASSYSLGQYNEQFF
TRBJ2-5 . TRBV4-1 CASSQAPNGRTQYF
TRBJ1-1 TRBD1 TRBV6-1 CASSEALLDRAIAFF
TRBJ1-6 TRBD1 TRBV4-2 CASSQNWDRGSPLHF
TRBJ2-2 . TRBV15 CATSRLERGELFF
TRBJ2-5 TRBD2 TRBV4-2 CASSQGEAGGVETQYF
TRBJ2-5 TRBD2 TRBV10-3 CAISLAGVQETQYF